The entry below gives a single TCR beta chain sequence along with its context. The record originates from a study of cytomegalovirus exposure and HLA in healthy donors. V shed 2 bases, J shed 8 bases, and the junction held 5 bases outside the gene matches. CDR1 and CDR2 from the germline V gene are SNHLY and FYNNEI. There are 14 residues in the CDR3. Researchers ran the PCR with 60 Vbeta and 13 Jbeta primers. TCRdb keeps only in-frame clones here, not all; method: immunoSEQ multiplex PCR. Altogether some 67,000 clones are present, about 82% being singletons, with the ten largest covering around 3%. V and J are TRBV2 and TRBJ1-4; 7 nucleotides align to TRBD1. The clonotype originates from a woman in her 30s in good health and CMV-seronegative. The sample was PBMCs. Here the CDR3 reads CASSELRGNEKLFF. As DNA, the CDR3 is TGTGCCAGCAGTGAACTCAGGGGGAACGAAAAACTGTTTTTT.